Included here is one TCR beta chain sequence, with context. The target antigen is unknown. Sample donors were healthy Caucasian individuals that came from Russia, aged roughly 6 to 100. No fewer than 7 million PBMCs went into each sample. This entry comes from a study of blood T cells in healthy people across ages. Whole-study results and caveats: While age rose, TCR beta diversity per million T cells dropped in a roughly linear way. Donor CMV status was unknown, possibly confounding expanded clonotype changes.

A second PCR of 7 to 11 cycles used a sample-barcoded 5' primer and a J-beta primer mix. In TCRdb, the 5' RACE reads were re-called with MiXCR into one record per CDR3 protein. The sample holds 1.5 million to 2 million distinct CDR3 sequences; about 31% are singletons and the top ten take about 10%. CDR3 length equals 16 residues. Germline assignment: CDR1 SGHAT and CDR2 FQNNGV. The V end lost 1 base, the J end lost 4 bases, and 16 bases lay between the germline ends. The receptor was isolated from a woman in her twenties or thirties in good health. The source material was blood. J is TRBJ2-5 and V is TRBV11-2, with D possibly being TRBD1 (6 bases). CDR3 DNA: TGTGCCAGCAGCTTAGGGCAGGGGCGATGGCGAGAGACCCAGTACTTC. Translated, it gives CASSLGQGRWRETQYF.